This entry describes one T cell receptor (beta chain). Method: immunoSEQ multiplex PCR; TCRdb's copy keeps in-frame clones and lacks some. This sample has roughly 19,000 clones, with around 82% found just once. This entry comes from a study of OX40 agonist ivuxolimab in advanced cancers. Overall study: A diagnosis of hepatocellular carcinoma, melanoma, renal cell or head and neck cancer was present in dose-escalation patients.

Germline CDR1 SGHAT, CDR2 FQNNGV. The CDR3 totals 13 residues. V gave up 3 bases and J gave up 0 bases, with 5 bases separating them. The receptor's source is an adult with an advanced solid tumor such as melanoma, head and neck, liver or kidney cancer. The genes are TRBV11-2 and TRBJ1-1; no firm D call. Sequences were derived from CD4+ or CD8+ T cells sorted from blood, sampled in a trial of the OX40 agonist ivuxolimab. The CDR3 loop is CASSLGMNTEAFF. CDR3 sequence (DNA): TGTGCCAGCAGCTTGGGAATGAACACTGAAGCTTTCTTT. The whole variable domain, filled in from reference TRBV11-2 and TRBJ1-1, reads EAGVAQSPRYKIIEKRQSVAFWCNPISGHATLYWYQQILGQGPKLLIQFQNNGVVDDSQLPKDRFSAERLKGVDSTLKIQPAKLEDSAVYLCASSLGMNTEAFFGQGTRLTVV.